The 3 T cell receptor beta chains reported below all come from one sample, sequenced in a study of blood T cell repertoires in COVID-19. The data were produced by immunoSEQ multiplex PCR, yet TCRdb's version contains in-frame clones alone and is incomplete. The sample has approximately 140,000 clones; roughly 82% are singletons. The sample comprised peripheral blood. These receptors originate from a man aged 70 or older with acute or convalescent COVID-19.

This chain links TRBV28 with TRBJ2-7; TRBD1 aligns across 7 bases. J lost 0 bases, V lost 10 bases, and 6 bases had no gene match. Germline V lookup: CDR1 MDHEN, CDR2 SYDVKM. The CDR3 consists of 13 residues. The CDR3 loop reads CAIRQGTSYEQYF. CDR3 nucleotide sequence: TGTGCCATCAGACAGGGAACCTCCTACGAGCAGTACTTC.

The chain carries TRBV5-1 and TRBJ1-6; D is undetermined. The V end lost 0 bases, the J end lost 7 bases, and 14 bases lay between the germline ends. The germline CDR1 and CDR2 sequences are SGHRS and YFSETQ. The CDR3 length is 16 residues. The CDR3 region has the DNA TGCGCCAGCAGCTTGGCCACCCGGGGAGGGAATTCACCCCTCCACTTT. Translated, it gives CASSLATRGGNSPLHF.

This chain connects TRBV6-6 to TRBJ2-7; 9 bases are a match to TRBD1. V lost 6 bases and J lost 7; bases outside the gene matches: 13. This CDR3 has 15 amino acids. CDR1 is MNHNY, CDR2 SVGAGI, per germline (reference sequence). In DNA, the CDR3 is TGTGCCAGCAGGCCTCCGGGACAGGGAGTGCGGGAGCAGTACTTC. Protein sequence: CASRPPGQGVREQYF.